One sample yielded the 9 T cell receptor beta chains listed below, sequenced in a study of blood T cells in healthy people across ages. Sample-barcoded 5' priming and a J-beta primer mix drove a second PCR of about 6 to 11 cycles. MiXCR was run by TCRdb on the 5' RACE reads, yielding one entry per CDR3 protein. The sample shows over 600,000 distinct CDR3 sequences, roughly 46% of them seen only once. Material for sequencing was blood. These receptors came from an elderly man in good health.

Worth noting for this clonotype: Being one base from a much bigger clone, this may be a read error. The chain couples TRBV20-1 to TRBJ2-1, with TRBD2 as a possible D gene (6 bases). The CDR3 has 14 residues. Between the trimmed V and J ends, which lost 0 bases and 12 bases, there was a span of 18 bases. The germline CDR1 and CDR2 sequences are DFQATT and SNEGSKA (reference sequence). CDR3 region: CSARDVLGRDGQFF. The CDR3 DNA reads as TGCAGTGCTAGAGATGTACTAGGGCGGGATGGGCAGTTCTTC.

The CDR3 loop is CASSPGTSVALNIQYF. The DNA of the CDR3 is TGTGCCAGCAGCCCGGGGACTAGCGTGGCTCTAAACATTCAGTACTTC. The rearrangement uses TRBV7-2 and TRBJ2-4; TRBD2 matches 10 bases. The CDR3 sequence is 16 residues long. Germline CDR1 SGHTA, CDR2 FQGNSA. Trimming removed 5 bases from V and 6 bases from J; junction bases left unmatched: 10.

As for this clonotype: This could be a read error, since a much larger clone is one nucleotide away. The V and J genes are TRBV20-1 and TRBJ2-7; D perhaps matches TRBD1 (6 bases). This CDR3 has 12 amino acids. Germline V lookup: CDR1 DFQATT, CDR2 SNEGSKA (reference sequence). V gave up 3 bases and J gave up 2 bases, with 8 bases separating them. The CDR3 loop reads CSASTGTYEQYF. In DNA form, the CDR3 reads TGCAGTGCTAGTACAGGGACCTACGAGCAGTACTTC.

V usage is TRBV3-1 and J usage is TRBJ2-1, with D maybe TRBD2 (5 bases). Trimming pared 1 base from V and 7 bases from J, leaving 23 bases between. Germline V lookup: CDR1 LGHDT, CDR2 YNNKEL (reference sequence). The CDR3 spans 18 residues. CDR3 protein: CASSQAFGGVSVGNEQFF. The CDR3, as DNA: TGTGCCAGCAGCCAAGCGTTCGGAGGAGTCTCTGTGGGGAATGAGCAGTTCTTC.

As to this clonotype: One junction end does not reproduce the germline sequence, and a read error may be involved. The chain is built from TRBV6-2 or TRBV6-3 and TRBJ1-2, with no clear D. Germline CDR1 is MNHEY and CDR2 is SVGEGT. The CDR3 is made up of 13 amino acids. The CDR3 loop reads CAGSYLTVWGYTF. DNA of the CDR3: TGTGCCGGCAGTTACTTGACTGTCTGGGGCTACACCTTC.

With respect to this clonotype: An end of the junction differs from the germline gene, which may be a read error. The rearrangement joins TRBV19 to TRBJ1-2; no clear D gene. CDR3 length: 14 residues. From germline, CDR1 is LNHDA and CDR2 SQIVND (reference sequence). The CDR3 region has the DNA TGTGCCAGTAGTATGGACCGCGCTAACTATAGCTACACCTTC. Encoded protein: CASSMDRANYSYTF.

The gene calls are TRBV7-2 and TRBJ2-7; TRBD1 might be the D (6 bases). The length of the CDR3 is 15 residues. Germline CDR1 SGHTA, CDR2 FQGNSA. The ends were cut back, 6 bases at V and 8 bases at J, with 23 bases in the middle. The CDR3 here is CASSTEQGPYDQQYF. The CDR3 DNA reads TGTGCCAGCAGTACCGAACAGGGACCCTACGATCAGCAGTACTTC. The full variable domain, with the rest looked up from reference TRBV7-2 and TRBJ2-7, is GAGVSQSPSNKVTEKGKDVELRCDPISGHTALYWYRQSLGQGLEFLIYFQGNSAPDKSGLPSDRFSAERTGGSVSTLTIQRTQQEDSAVYLCASSTEQGPYDQQYFGPGTRLTVT.

This chain links TRBV10-3 with TRBJ1-1; D ambiguous. Trimming shortened V by 4 bases and J by 0 bases, and 9 bases separated the two germline ends. The CDR3 totals 14 residues. Germline CDR1 ENHRY, CDR2 SYGVKD. The CDR3 reads CAISGQLLNTEAFF. In DNA form, the CDR3 reads TGTGCCATCAGTGGTCAGCTCTTGAACACTGAAGCTTTCTTT.

V is TRBV30 and J is TRBJ2-1; perhaps TRBD2 as D (6 bases). Germline assignment: CDR1 GTSNPN and CDR2 SVGIG (reference sequence). The CDR3 is 14 amino acids. The V gene lost 2 bases and the J gene lost 10 bases, with 18 bases spanning the gap. The chain's CDR3 is CAWSLAITSYEQFF. CDR3 DNA: TGTGCCTGGAGTCTAGCGATCACCTCCTACGAGCAGTTCTTC. Based on the CDR3 plus reference TRBV30 and TRBJ2-1, the full variable domain is SQTIHQWPATLVQPVGSPLSLECTVEGTSNPNLYWYRQAAGRGLQLLFYSVGIGQISSEVPQNLSASRPQDRQFILSSKKLLLSDSGFYLCAWSLAITSYEQFFGPGTRLTVL.